These T cell receptor beta chains were read from a single sample in a study of cytomegalovirus exposure and HLA in healthy donors. Clones were read by immunoSEQ multiplex PCR, and TCRdb kept only the in-frame ones, dropping some. The sample gives around 95,000 clones, around four fifths of which show up once; roughly 4% is in the top ten. The sequenced material came from PBMCs. The receptor set was obtained from a woman aged 40-49 years in good health and CMV-seropositive. The CDR3 runs from the conserved cysteine through the conserved F or W. D genes are given only for firm matches. A row's size may be missing; if present it is once, few, many or a size class.

cdr3_nt cdr3_aa j_call d_call clone_size v_call
TGTGCCAGTAGTATTTCGTACACTGAAGCTTTCTTT CASSISYTEAFF TRBJ1-1 . once TRBV19
TGTGCCTGGAGTCCCGGGACAGACTACGAGCAGTACTTC CAWSPGTDYEQYF TRBJ2-7 TRBD1 . TRBV30
TGTGCCAGCAGTCCCGGGACAGGGGCAAATCAGCCCCAGCATTTT CASSPGTGANQPQHF TRBJ1-5 TRBD1 few TRBV6-5
TGTGCCAGTAGTATGGCCGGGTACATGAACACTGAAGCTTTCTTT CASSMAGYMNTEAFF TRBJ1-1 . . TRBV19
TGTGCCAGCAGCCCGGGGGGGACTAATGAAAAACTGTTTTTT CASSPGGTNEKLFF TRBJ1-4 . . TRBV11-2
TGCGCCAGCAGCCAATCCCTACAGGGTAGGACTGAAGCTTTCTTT CASSQSLQGRTEAFF TRBJ1-1 . once TRBV4-1
TGCGCCAGCAGCGCCGTCGACAGGGGGCAGCCCTACGAGCAGTACTTC CASSAVDRGQPYEQYF TRBJ2-7 TRBD1 . TRBV4-1
TGCGCCAGCAGCCAATCCGGGGAGACCCAGTACTTC CASSQSGETQYF TRBJ2-5 . . TRBV5-1
TGTGCCAGCAGGTATCAAGAGACCCAGTACTTC CASRYQETQYF TRBJ2-5 . . TRBV2
TGTGCCAGCAGCGTAGGGGGGGAGAGGTCCAGTGAAGCTTTCTTT CASSVGGERSSEAFF TRBJ1-1 . few TRBV9
TGTGCCAGCAGCTTCAGGCACTTGGGGCAGGGGGTGAGGAGCACTGAAGCTTTCTTT CASSFRHLGQGVRSTEAFF TRBJ1-1 TRBD1 . TRBV7-9
TGTGCCAGTATAGCCAGGGGGAGAAACAATGAGCAGTTCTTC CASIARGRNNEQFF TRBJ2-1 TRBD1 . TRBV19
TGTGCCAGTAGTAAGGACAGGGCCTACGAGCAGTACTTC CASSKDRAYEQYF TRBJ2-7 TRBD1 . TRBV19
TGTGCCAGTAGCCCCAGGGGGTACAATGAGCAGTTCTTC CASSPRGYNEQFF TRBJ2-1 TRBD1 . TRBV19
TGTGCCAGCAGCTCGGGACTAGCACAAGAGACCCAGTACTTC CASSSGLAQETQYF TRBJ2-5 TRBD2 . TRBV5-8
TGTGCCACCAGCAGAGATAGCGGGAGCTACAATGAGCAGTTCTTC CATSRDSGSYNEQFF TRBJ2-1 TRBD2 once TRBV15
TGTGCCAGTAGTGAAAACAGGGGGAACGACTATGGCTACACCTTC CASSENRGNDYGYTF TRBJ1-2 TRBD1 . TRBV19